This T cell receptor (beta chain) stems from a study of shared clonotypes between healthy human individuals. The CDR3 totals 12 residues. CDR1 SQVTM and CDR2 ANQGSEA come from the germline V gene. Trimming left V 4 bases short and J 3 bases short, with 10 bases between. Libraries were prepared by immunoSEQ multiplex PCR; TCRdb keeps only in-frame clonotypes and omits some of them. The table records 740,000 or so clones, roughly 72% of them present only once. This clonotype was sampled from a woman aged 30 to 39 in good health. V and J are TRBV29-1 and TRBJ2-7; no firm D call. Sequenced sample: memory CD4+ T cells sorted from blood. Described subset: CD45RA-negative fraction. For the CDR3, the DNA is TGCAGCGTTGTCGCCACTAACTACGAGCAGTACTTC. This sequence encodes CSVVATNYEQYF.